This T cell receptor (beta chain) was recovered during a study of control samples from healthy donors and cancer patients. Assay: immunoSEQ multiplex PCR; the TCRdb copy retains only in-frame clones and omits some. The table records 100,000 to 150,000 clones, less than 95% of them present only once. The CDR3 sequence is 13 residues long. Between the trimmed V and J ends, which lost 3 bases and 6 bases, there was a span of 9 bases. Per germline, CDR1 SNHLY and CDR2 FYNNEI. Source material: blood. This chain connects TRBV2 to TRBJ1-5, with D uncertain. This TCR derives from a man younger than 30 in good health. This chain's CDR3 is CASSDDIGQPQHF. Here the CDR3 DNA reads TGTGCCAGCAGTGACGACATAGGTCAGCCCCAGCATTTT.